These 2 T cell receptor beta chains were all obtained from the same sample, sequenced in a study of blood T cell repertoires in COVID-19. Clones were read by immunoSEQ multiplex PCR, and TCRdb kept only the in-frame ones, dropping some. The sample lists 200,000 to 300,000 clones; 87% were seen once. The sample comprised peripheral blood. These receptors originate from a woman between 50 and 59 years old with acute or convalescent COVID-19.

The CDR3 here is CASRPGLAGGFDTGELFF. The CDR3 DNA is TGTGCCAGTAGGCCGGGACTAGCGGGAGGGTTCGACACCGGGGAGCTGTTTTTT. V gene TRBV19 combines with J gene TRBJ2-2; 16 bases agree with TRBD2. Germline loops: CDR1 LNHDA, CDR2 SQIVND (reference sequence). The CDR3 consists of 18 residues. Germline trimming cut 6 bases from V and 3 bases from J; bases unmatched to any gene: 7.

The chain links TRBV2 to TRBJ2-1, with 8 nucleotides matching TRBD1. The CDR3 is made up of 13 amino acids. Trimming cost V 7 bases and J 6 bases; bases outside gene matches: 5. Per the germline V gene, CDR1 is SNHLY and CDR2 is FYNNEI. The CDR3 DNA sequence: TGTGCCAGCACCGTAGACAGGGGCAATGAGCAGTTCTTC. This translates into CASTVDRGNEQFF. The variable domain in full, with the rest retrieved from reference TRBV2 and TRBJ2-1, is EPEVTQTPSHQVTQMGQEVILRCVPISNHLYFYWYRQILGQKVEFLVSFYNNEISEKSEIFDDQFSVERPDGSNFTLKIRSTKLEDSAMYFCASTVDRGNEQFFGPGTRLTVL.